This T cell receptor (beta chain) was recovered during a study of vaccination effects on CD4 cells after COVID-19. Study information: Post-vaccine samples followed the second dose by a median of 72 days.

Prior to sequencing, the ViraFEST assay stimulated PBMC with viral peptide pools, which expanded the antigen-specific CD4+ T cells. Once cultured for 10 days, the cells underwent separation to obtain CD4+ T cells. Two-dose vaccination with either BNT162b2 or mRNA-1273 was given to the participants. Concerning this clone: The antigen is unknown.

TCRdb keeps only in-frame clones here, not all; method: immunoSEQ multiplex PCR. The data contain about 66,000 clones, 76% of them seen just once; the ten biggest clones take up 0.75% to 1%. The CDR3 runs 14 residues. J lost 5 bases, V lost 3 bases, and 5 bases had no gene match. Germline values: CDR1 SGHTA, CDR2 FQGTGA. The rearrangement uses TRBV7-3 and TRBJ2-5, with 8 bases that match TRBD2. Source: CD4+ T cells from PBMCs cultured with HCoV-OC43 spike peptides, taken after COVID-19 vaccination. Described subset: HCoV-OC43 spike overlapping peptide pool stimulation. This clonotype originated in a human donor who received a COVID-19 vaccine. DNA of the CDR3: TGTGCCAGCAGCTTGAGCGGGGGCTCGGAGACCCAGTACTTC. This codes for CASSLSGGSETQYF. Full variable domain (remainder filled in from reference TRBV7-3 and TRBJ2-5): GAGVSQTPSNKVTEKGKYVELRCDPISGHTALYWYRQSLGQGPEFLIYFQGTGAADDSGLPNDRFFAVRPEGSVSTLKIQRTERGDSAVYLCASSLSGGSETQYFGPGTRLLVL.